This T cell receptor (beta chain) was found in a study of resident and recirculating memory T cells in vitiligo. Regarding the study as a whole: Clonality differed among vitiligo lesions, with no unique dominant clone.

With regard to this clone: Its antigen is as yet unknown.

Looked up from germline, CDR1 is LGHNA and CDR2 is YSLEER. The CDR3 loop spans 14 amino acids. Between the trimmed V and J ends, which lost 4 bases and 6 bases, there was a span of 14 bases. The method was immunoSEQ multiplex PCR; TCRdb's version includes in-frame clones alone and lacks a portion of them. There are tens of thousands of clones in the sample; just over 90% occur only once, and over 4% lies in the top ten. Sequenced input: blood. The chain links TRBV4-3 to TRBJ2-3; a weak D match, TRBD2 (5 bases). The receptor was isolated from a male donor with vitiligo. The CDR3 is CASSPGGGSDTQYF. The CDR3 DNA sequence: TGCGCCAGCAGCCCGGGTGGCGGGTCCGATACGCAGTATTTT.